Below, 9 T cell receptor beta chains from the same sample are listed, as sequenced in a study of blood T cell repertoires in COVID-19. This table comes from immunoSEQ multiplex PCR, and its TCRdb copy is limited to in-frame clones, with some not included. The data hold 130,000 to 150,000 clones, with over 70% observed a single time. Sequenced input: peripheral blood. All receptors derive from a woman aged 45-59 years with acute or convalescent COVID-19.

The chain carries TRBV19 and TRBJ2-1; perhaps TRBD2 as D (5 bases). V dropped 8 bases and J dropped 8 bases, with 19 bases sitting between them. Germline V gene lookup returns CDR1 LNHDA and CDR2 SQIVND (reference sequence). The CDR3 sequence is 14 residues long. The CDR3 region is CASRDPPHWDEQFF. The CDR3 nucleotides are TGTGCCAGTCGGGATCCACCCCATTGGGATGAGCAGTTCTTC.

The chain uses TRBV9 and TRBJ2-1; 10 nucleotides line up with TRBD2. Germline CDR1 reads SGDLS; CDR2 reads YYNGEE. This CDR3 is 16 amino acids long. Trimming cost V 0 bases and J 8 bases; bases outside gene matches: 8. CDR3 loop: CASSVEYLAGAYEQFF. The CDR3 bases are TGTGCCAGCAGCGTAGAGTATCTAGCGGGAGCATATGAGCAGTTCTTC.

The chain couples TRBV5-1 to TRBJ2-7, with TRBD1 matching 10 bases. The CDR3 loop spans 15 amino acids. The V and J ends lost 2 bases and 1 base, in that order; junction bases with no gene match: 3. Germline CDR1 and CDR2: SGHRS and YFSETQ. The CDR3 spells CASSFWTGGSYEQYF. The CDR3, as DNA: TGCGCCAGCAGCTTCTGGACAGGGGGTTCCTACGAGCAGTACTTC.

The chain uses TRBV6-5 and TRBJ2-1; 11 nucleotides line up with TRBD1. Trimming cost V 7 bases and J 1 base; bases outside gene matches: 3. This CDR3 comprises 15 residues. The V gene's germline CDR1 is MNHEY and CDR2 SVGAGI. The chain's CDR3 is CASNWDRGSYNEQFF. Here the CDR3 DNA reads TGTGCCAGCAATTGGGACAGGGGGTCCTACAATGAGCAGTTCTTC.

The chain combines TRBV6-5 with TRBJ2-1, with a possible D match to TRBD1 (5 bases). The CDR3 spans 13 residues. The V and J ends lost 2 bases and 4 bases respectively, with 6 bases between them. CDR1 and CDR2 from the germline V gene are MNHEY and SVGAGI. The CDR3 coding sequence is TGTGCCAGCAGTTACGACAGATACAATGAGCAGTTCTTC. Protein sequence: CASSYDRYNEQFF.

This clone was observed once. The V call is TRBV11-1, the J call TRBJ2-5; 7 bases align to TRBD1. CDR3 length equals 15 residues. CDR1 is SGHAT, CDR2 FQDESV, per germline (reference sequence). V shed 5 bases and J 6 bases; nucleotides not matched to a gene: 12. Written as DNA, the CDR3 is TGTGCCAGCAGCATAAGAGACAGGGTGGGACAGACCCAGTACTTC. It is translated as CASSIRDRVGQTQYF. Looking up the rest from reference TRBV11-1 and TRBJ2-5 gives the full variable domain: EAEVAQSPRYKITEKSQAVAFWCDPISGHATLYWYRQILGQGPELLVQFQDESVVDDSQLPKDRFSAERLKGVDSTLKIQPAELGDSAMYLCASSIRDRVGQTQYFGPGTRLLVL.

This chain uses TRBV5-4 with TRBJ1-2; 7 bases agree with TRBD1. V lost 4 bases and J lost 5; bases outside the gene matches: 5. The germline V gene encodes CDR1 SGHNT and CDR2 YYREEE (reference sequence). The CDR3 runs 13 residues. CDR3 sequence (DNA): TGTGCCAGCAGCGAAGGACAGGAGTATGGCTACACCTTC. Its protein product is CASSEGQEYGYTF.

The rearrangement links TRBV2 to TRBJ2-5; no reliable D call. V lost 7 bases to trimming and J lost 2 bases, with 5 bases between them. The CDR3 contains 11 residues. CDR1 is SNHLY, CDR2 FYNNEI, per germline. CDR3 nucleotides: TGTGCCAGCATACAACAAGAGACCCAGTACTTC. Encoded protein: CASIQQETQYF.

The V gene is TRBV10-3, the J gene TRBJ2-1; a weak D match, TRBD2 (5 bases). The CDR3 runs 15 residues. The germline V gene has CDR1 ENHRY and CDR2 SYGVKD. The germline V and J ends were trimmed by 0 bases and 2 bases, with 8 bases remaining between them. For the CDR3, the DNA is TGTGCCATCAGTGAGTCGAGCGGAACCTACAATGAGCAGTTCTTC. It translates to CAISESSGTYNEQFF.